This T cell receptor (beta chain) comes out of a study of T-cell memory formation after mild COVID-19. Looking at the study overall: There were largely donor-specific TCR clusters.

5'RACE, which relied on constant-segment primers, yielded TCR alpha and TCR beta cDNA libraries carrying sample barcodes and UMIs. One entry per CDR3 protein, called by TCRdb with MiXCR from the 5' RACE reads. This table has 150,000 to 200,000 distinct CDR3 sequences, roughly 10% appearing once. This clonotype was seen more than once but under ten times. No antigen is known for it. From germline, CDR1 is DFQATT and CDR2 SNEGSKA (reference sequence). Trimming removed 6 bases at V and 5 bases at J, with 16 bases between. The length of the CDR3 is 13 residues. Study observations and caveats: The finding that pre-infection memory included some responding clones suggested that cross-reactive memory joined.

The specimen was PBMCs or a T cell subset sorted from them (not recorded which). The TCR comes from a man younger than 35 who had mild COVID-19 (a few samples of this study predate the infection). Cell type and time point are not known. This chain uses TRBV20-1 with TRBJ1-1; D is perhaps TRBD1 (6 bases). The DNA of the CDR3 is TGCAGTGCGATACGGGGGCTCGGGACTGAAGCTTTCTTT. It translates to CSAIRGLGTEAFF.